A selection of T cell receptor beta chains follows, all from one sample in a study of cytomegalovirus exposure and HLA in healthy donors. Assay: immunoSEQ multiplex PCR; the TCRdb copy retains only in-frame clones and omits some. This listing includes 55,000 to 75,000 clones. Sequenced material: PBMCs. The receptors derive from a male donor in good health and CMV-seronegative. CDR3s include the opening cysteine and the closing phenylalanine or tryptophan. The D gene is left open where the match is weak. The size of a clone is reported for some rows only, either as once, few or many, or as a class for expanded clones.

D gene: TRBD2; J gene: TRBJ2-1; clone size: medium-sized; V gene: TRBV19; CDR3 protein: CASSLQLAGGRNEQFF; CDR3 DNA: TGTGCCAGTAGTCTTCAACTAGCGGGGGGGCGGAATGAGCAGTTCTTC
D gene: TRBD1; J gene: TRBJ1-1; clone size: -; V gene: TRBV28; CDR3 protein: CASSPRQGAGTEDFF; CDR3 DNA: TGTGCCAGCAGTCCGAGACAGGGGGCTGGGACTGAAGATTTCTTT
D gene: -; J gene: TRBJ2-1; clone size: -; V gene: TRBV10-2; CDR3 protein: CASSESSIYNEQFF; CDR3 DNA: TGCGCCAGCAGTGAGAGCTCTATATACAATGAGCAGTTCTTC
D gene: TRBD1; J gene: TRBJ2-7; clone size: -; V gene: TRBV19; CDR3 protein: CASSIYRGVAYEQYF; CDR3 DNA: TGTGCCAGTAGTATTTACAGGGGAGTGGCCTACGAGCAGTACTTC
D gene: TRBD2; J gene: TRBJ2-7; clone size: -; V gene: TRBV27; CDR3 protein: CATYRTSGNSYEQYF; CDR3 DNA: TGTGCCACCTACCGAACTAGCGGGAATTCCTACGAGCAGTACTTC
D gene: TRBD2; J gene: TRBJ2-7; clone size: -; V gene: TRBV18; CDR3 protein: CASSPRSTSGFSYEQYF; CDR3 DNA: TGTGCCAGCTCACCGCGGTCGACTAGCGGGTTTTCCTACGAGCAGTACTTC
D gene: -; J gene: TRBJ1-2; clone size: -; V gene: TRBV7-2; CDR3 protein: CASSPRLTNYGYTF; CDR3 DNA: TGTGCCAGCAGCCCGAGACTCACTAACTATGGCTACACCTTC
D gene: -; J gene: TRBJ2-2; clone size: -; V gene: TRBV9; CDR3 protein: CASSVEGREGAGELFF; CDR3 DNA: TGTGCCAGCAGCGTAGAAGGCAGGGAAGGGGCCGGGGAGCTGTTTTTT
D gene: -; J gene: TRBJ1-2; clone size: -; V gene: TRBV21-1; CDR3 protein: CASSKIVVYGYTF; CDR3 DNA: TGTGCCAGCAGCAAAATAGTGGTCTATGGCTACACCTTC
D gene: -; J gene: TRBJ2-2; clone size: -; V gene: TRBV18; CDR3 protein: CASSPMQAPNTGELFF; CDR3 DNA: TGTGCCAGCTCACCCATGCAGGCACCGAACACCGGGGAGCTGTTTTTT
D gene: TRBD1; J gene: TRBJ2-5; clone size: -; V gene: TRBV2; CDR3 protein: CASRIRQGARETQYF; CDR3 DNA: TGTGCCAGCAGGATAAGACAGGGGGCTCGGGAGACCCAGTACTTC
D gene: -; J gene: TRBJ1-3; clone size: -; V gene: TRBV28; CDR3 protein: CASSLTNYRVPSGNTIYF; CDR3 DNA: TGTGCCAGCAGTCTAACCAATTACAGGGTACCCTCTGGAAACACCATATATTTT
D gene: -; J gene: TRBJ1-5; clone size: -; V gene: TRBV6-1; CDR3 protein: CASSARFGGGGQPQHF; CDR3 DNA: TGTGCCAGCAGTGCCCGGTTTGGGGGGGGAGGTCAGCCCCAGCATTTT
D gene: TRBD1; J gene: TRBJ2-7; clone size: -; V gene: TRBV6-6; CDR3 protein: CASAGTGSHEQYF; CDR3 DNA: TGTGCCAGCGCCGGGACAGGTAGCCACGAGCAGTACTTC
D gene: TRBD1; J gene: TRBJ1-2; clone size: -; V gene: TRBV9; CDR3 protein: CASSATGEDYGYTF; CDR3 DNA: TGTGCCAGCAGCGCAACAGGGGAGGACTATGGCTACACCTTC
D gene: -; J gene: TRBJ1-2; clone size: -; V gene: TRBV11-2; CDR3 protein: CASSLGSGDYGYTF; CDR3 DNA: TGTGCCAGCAGCTTAGGATCAGGGGACTATGGCTACACCTTC
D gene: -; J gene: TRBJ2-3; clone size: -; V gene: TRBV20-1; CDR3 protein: CSARGGGTQYF; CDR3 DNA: TGCAGTGCTAGGGGGGGTGGTACGCAGTATTTT
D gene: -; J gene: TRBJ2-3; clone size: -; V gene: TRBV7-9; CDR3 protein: CASSLASTGFTDTQYF; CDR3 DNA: TGTGCCAGCAGCTTAGCCTCAACAGGGTTCACAGATACGCAGTATTTT